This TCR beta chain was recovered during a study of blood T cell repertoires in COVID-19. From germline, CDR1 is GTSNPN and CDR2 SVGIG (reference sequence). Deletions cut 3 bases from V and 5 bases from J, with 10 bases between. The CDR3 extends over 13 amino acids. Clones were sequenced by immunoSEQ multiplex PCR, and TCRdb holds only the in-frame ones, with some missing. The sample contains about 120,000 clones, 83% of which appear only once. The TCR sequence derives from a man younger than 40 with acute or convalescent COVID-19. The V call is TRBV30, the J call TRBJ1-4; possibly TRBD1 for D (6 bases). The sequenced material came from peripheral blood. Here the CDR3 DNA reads TGTGCCTGGAGATGGGACACAAATGAAAAACTGTTTTTT. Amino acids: CAWRWDTNEKLFF.